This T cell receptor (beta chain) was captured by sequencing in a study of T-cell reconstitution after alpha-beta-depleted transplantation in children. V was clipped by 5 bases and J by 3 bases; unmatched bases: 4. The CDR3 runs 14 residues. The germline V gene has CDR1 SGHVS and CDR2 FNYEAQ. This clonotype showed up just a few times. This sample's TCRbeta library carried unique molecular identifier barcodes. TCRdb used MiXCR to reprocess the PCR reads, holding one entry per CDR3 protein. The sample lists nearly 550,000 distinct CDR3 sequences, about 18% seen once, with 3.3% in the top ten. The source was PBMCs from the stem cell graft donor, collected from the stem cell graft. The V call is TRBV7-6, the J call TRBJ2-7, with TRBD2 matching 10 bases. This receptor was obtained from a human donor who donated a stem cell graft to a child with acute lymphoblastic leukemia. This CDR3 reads CASSPSGGNYEQYF. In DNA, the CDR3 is TGTGCCAGCAGCCCTAGCGGGGGAAACTACGAGCAGTACTTC.